A single sample is the source of the 18 T cell receptor beta chains below, sequenced in a study of shared clonotypes between healthy human individuals. Generated by immunoSEQ multiplex PCR, the TCRdb table keeps only in-frame clones and is missing some. Of 600,000 to 750,000 clones listed, about 90% are singletons. Sequenced sample: memory CD8+ T cells from PBMCs. Subset defined: CD45RO+ cells pooled with CCR7-negative TemRA cells. The receptor set was obtained from a man aged 18 to 30 in good health. Some clones in this sample may be carry-over from other donors' samples.

V is TRBV27 and J is TRBJ2-5; D perhaps matches TRBD2 (6 bases). The V end lost 6 bases, the J end lost 1 base, and 15 bases lay between the germline ends. The CDR3 spans 15 residues. CDR1 is MNHEY, CDR2 SMNVEV, per germline (reference sequence). CDR3 in DNA: TGTGCCAGCAGACACCTGGCGGGGACCCAAGAGACCCAGTACTTC. Translation gives CASRHLAGTQETQYF.

The J gene is TRBJ2-5, the V gene TRBV7-2; 7 bases match TRBD1. The CDR3 is 16 amino acids. The V and J ends lost 4 bases and 3 bases, in that order; junction bases with no gene match: 11. Germline V lookup: CDR1 SGHTA, CDR2 FQGNSA. The CDR3 DNA is TGTGCCAGCAGCTCACCCGTTTCACAGGGGAAAGAGACCCAGTACTTC. Translated, it gives CASSSPVSQGKETQYF.

The rearrangement uses TRBV4-3 and TRBJ2-2; 11 positions agree with TRBD2. The junction had 5 bases not matched to a gene; V was cut back by 3 bases and J by 5 bases. CDR1 and CDR2 (germline): LGHNA, YSLEER. The CDR3 extends over 16 amino acids. The CDR3 region is CASSHLGLAGTGELFF. Written as DNA, the CDR3 is TGCGCCAGCAGCCACCTTGGACTAGCGGGTACCGGGGAGCTGTTTTTT.

V and J are TRBV13 and TRBJ2-2, with TRBD1 matching 12 bases. V shed 2 bases and J 4 bases; nucleotides not matched to a gene: 2. Germline values: CDR1 PRHDT, CDR2 FYEKMQ (reference sequence). The CDR3 contains 16 residues. The CDR3 DNA reads as TGTGCCAGCAGCTTACCGGGACAGGGGGCCACCGGGGAGCTGTTTTTT. Translated, it gives CASSLPGQGATGELFF.

This rearrangement joins TRBV12-5 to TRBJ1-2, with D possibly matching TRBD1 (6 bases). V shed 7 bases and J shed 8 bases, with 17 bases lying between them. This CDR3 has 13 amino acids. Per germline, CDR1 LGHNT and CDR2 FRNRAP. CDR3 sequence: CASASLGGAGYTF. The DNA of the CDR3 is TGTGCTAGTGCCTCCCTGGGGGGCGCGGGCTACACCTTC.

This clone was detected a few times. CDR3 region: CASSIGYQETQYF. The CDR3, as DNA: TGTGCCAGTAGTATAGGCTACCAAGAGACCCAGTACTTC. J is TRBJ2-5 and V is TRBV19; no firm D call. Germline V gives CDR1 LNHDA, CDR2 SQIVND (reference sequence). This CDR3 has 13 residues. Deletions cut 1 base from V and 0 bases from J, with 3 bases between.

The chain joins TRBV27 to TRBJ2-5; D tentatively reads TRBD1 or TRBD2 (6 bases each). The CDR3 spans 13 residues. The V and J ends lost 11 bases and 5 bases respectively, with 18 bases between them. Germline V lookup: CDR1 MNHEY, CDR2 SMNVEV (reference sequence). CDR3 amino acids: CASALGGWETQYF. CDR3 nucleotides: TGTGCCTCAGCATTGGGGGGCTGGGAGACCCAGTACTTC.

With respect to this clone: The junction differs from germline at one of its ends, possibly a read error. The chain recombines TRBV7-8 with TRBJ1-5; D not certain. Germline V gene sequence: CDR1 SGHVS, CDR2 FQNEAQ. The length of the CDR3 is 14 residues. CDR3 DNA sequence: TGTGCCAGCAGCCTAGCACCGGGAACTCAGCCCCAGCATTTT. Translation gives CASSLAPGTQPQHF.

The chain carries TRBV9 and TRBJ2-1; TRBD2 might be the D (7 bases). Germline V CDR1 and CDR2: SGDLS, YYNGEE. This CDR3 contains 16 residues. The V and J ends lost 3 bases and 6 bases respectively, with 19 bases between them. CDR3 bases: TGTGCCAGCAGCGCACCCTCCGAGGGGGGGGGCAATGAGCAGTTCTTC. Amino acids: CASSAPSEGGGNEQFF.

J is TRBJ2-3 and V is TRBV29-1; perhaps TRBD1 as D (6 bases). Germline CDR1 SQVTM, CDR2 ANQGSEA. The CDR3 extends over 13 amino acids. CDR3 DNA: TGCAGTGATAAGCAGGGGAACACAGATACGCAGTATTTT. It translates to CSDKQGNTDTQYF.

This clone has more than one count but fewer than ten. At the DNA level, this CDR3 is encoded by other sequences in the same sample as well. The genes are TRBV5-1 and TRBJ2-7; 7 bases are a match to TRBD1. CDR1 and CDR2 from the germline V gene are SGHRS and YFSETQ. The CDR3 totals 14 residues. V was clipped by 5 bases and J by 2 bases; unmatched bases: 7. In DNA, the CDR3 is TGCGCCAGCAGTCTTGCCGGGACAGCCTACGAGCAGTACTTC. Translation gives CASSLAGTAYEQYF.

The chain combines TRBV4-1 with TRBJ2-2, with D hard to call. Between the trimmed V and J ends, which lost 4 bases and 4 bases, there was a span of 13 bases. The CDR3 covers 15 residues. The germline V gene encodes CDR1 MGHRA and CDR2 YSYEKL. CDR3 loop: CASSPIVGFTGELFF. The CDR3 nucleotides read TGCGCCAGCAGCCCCATTGTCGGGTTCACCGGGGAGCTGTTTTTT.

The gene calls are TRBV11-3 and TRBJ2-1; perhaps TRBD1 as D (5 bases). The germline V and J ends were trimmed by 6 bases and 8 bases, with 20 bases remaining between them. Germline CDR1 reads SGHNT; CDR2 reads YENEEA. The length of the CDR3 is 15 residues. As DNA, the CDR3 is TGTGCCAGCAGTTTAACAGGTAGTGCGGCGGATGAGCAGTTCTTC. This sequence encodes CASSLTGSAADEQFF.

There are many counts of this clone. One base away lies a much larger clone, so this may be a sequencing read error. The chain combines TRBV6-4 with TRBJ2-2, with a possible D match to TRBD2 (5 bases). V lost 3 bases, J lost 3 bases, and 5 bases lay in between. Germline V gene data show CDR1 as MRHNA and CDR2 as SNTAGT. The CDR3 length is 13 residues. The CDR3 reads CASSERDTGELFF. The DNA of the CDR3 is TGTGCCAGCAGTGAGAGGGACACCGGGGAGCTGTTTTTT.

This sequence joins TRBV9 and TRBJ2-3; 10 nucleotides align to TRBD1. Germline V gene data show CDR1 as SGDLS and CDR2 as YYNGEE. The CDR3 runs to 15 residues. Germline trimming cut 4 bases from V and 6 bases from J; bases unmatched to any gene: 8. CDR3 in amino acids: CASSSPGQGLDTQYF. CDR3 DNA: TGTGCCAGCAGCAGCCCGGGACAGGGGTTGGATACGCAGTATTTT.

The V call is TRBV10-2, the J call TRBJ2-7; 7 nucleotides agree with TRBD1. The CDR3 is made up of 12 amino acids. In germline, CDR1 is WSHSY, CDR2 SAAADI. The V segment lost 9 bases and the J segment 3 bases; nucleotides outside the gene matches: 5. CDR3 bases: TGCGCCAGACCCAACAGGGGCTACGAGCAGTACTTC. It translates to CARPNRGYEQYF.

V is TRBV10-3 and J is TRBJ2-5; no reliable D call. Judging by the DNA end, TRBJ2-7 fits better; the J call may be wrong. Germline V gives CDR1 ENHRY, CDR2 SYGVKD. There are 16 residues in the CDR3. CDR3 region: CAISDPGPTTDHEQYF. CDR3 coding DNA: TGTGCCATCAGTGACCCCGGACCAACTACAGATCACGAGCAGTACTTC.

The rearrangement uses TRBV6-4 and TRBJ2-2; 7 positions match TRBD2. Germline values: CDR1 MRHNA, CDR2 SNTAGT. This CDR3 region has 16 residues. Trimming removed 3 bases from V and 3 bases from J; junction bases left unmatched: 7. The CDR3 is CASSEKGLADTGELFF. CDR3 in DNA: TGTGCCAGCAGTGAAAAGGGCCTAGCGGACACCGGGGAGCTGTTTTTT.